This entry lists 2 T cell receptor beta chains sequenced from one sample in a study of blood T cells in healthy people across ages. Next came a second PCR, run for about 7 to 12 cycles, which used a sample-barcoded 5' primer along with a J-beta primer mix. From the 5' RACE reads, TCRdb called clonotypes with MiXCR, one entry per CDR3 protein. The sample lists just under 750,000 distinct CDR3 sequences, 22% seen once, with 20% to 25% in the top ten. The sequenced material came from blood. These receptor sequences come from a man between 70 and 80 years old in good health.

This clonotype was counted only a few times. V usage is TRBV20-1 and J usage is TRBJ2-1; 9 bases are a match to TRBD2. This CDR3 comprises 15 residues. The V and J ends lost 4 bases and 9 bases, in that order; junction bases with no gene match: 13. CDR1 DFQATT and CDR2 SNEGSKA come from the germline V gene (reference sequence). In DNA form, the CDR3 reads TGCAGTGCTAACTCGGCGGGGGGGCTTTGGCGTGAGCAGTTCTTC. As protein: CSANSAGGLWREQFF.

CDR3 sequence (DNA): TGTGCCAGCAGCCAAGGACTAGAGGCCTACGAGCAGTACTTC. Translating gives CASSQGLEAYEQYF. The chain couples TRBV3-1 to TRBJ2-7; D might be TRBD2 (6 bases). Germline CDR1 LGHDT, CDR2 YNNKEL (reference sequence). V was cut by 1 base and J by 2 bases, with 9 bases left in between. There are 14 residues in the CDR3.